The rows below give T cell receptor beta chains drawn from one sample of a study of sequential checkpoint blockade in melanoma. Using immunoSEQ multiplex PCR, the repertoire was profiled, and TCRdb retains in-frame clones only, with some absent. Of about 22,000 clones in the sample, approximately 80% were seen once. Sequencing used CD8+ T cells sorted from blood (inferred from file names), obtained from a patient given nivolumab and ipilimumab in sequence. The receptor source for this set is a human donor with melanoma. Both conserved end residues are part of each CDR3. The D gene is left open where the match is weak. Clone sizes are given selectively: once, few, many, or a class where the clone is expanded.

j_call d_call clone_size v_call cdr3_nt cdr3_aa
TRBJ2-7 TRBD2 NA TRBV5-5 TGTGCCAGCAGCTTGGTGGGCCTAGCGGGAAACGAGCAGTACTTC CASSLVGLAGNEQYF
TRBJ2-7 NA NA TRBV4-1 TGCGCCAGCAGCCAAGAACGGCATAGGAGCTCCTACGAGCAGTACTTC CASSQERHRSSYEQYF
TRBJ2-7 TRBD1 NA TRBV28 TGTGCCAGCAGTTTTGTAGGACAGGGCTACGAGCAGTACTTC CASSFVGQGYEQYF
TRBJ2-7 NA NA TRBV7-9 TGTGCCAGCAGCTCCACCTGGACTGTCGAGCAGTACTTC CASSSTWTVEQYF
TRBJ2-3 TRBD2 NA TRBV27 TGTGCCAGCGGACTAGCGGGGTTCACAGATACGCAGTATTTT CASGLAGFTDTQYF
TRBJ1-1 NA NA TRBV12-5 TGTGCTAGTGGCCCGGTGAGCCCGAACACTGAAGCTTTCTTT CASGPVSPNTEAFF
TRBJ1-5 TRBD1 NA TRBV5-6 TGTGCCAGCAGCCCCCAGGGGGGCAGGGGCAATCAGCCCCAGCATTTT CASSPQGGRGNQPQHF
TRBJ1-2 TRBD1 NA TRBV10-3 TGTGCCATCAGTGGAGTGAGGGGACAGAAATATTATGGCTACACCTTC CAISGVRGQKYYGYTF
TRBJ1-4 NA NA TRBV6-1 TGTGCCAGCAGTGAAAATCCGATGTGGGGGCTCAGTGAAAAACTGTTTTTT CASSENPMWGLSEKLFF
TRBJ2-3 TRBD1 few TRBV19 TGTGCCAGTAGTATGTATACAGGGGAAGAAGCAGATACGCAGTATTTT CASSMYTGEEADTQYF
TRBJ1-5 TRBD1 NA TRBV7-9 TGTGCCAGCAGCCTTGGGACAGGGAAAGGACAGCCCCAGCATTTT CASSLGTGKGQPQHF
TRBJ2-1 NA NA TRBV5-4 TGTGCCAGCAGCTTGGGACTAGGGTACAATGAGCAGTTCTTC CASSLGLGYNEQFF
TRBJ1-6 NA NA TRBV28 TGTGCCAGCAGTTTATATCGGACGACCCGGGAACCCCTCCACTTT CASSLYRTTREPLHF
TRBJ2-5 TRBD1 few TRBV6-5 TGTGCCAGCAGGGACAGACAGGGGGCGGGGGCCCAGTACTTC CASRDRQGAGAQYF
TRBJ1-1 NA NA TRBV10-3 TGTGCCATCAGGTTGGGGGGCACTGAAGCTTTCTTT CAIRLGGTEAFF
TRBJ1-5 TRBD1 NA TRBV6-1 TGTGCCAGCAGTGAAGCCCCCTCGGGACAGGGCGATCAGCCCCAGCATTTT CASSEAPSGQGDQPQHF
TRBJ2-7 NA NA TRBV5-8 TGTGCCAGCAGCCCGGAACGGGACGGGAGCTACGAGCAGTACTTC CASSPERDGSYEQYF
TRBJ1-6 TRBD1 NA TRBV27 TGTGCCAGCAGTGTGGACAGGGGCTTATCACCCCTCCACTTT CASSVDRGLSPLHF
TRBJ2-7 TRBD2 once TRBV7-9 TGTGCCAGCAGGACGACGGGGGGGCCGTACGAGCAGTACTTC CASRTTGGPYEQYF
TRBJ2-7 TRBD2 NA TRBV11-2 TGTGCCAGCAGCTTAGCGGGGGGGGTGGGGTACGAGCAGTACTTC CASSLAGGVGYEQYF
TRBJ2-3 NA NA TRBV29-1 TGCAGCGTTGAAGGGGCGGGGGCGCCTTCCACAGATACGCAGTATTTT CSVEGAGAPSTDTQYF
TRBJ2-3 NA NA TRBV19 TGTGCCGGCAGGCTAAGAACGATCACTAGCACAGATACGCAGTATTTT CAGRLRTITSTDTQYF
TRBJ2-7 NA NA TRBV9 TGTGCCAGCGGGGGGGACACCTCCTACGAGCAGTACTTC CASGGDTSYEQYF
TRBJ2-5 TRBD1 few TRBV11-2 TGTGCCAGCAGCTTAGGGACAGGGGCGGAGGAGACCCAGTACTTC CASSLGTGAEETQYF
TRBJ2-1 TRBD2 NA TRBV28 TGTGCCAGCAGCCAGGGGACTAGCGGGCCTTTCTACGACAATGAGCAGTTCTTC CASSQGTSGPFYDNEQFF
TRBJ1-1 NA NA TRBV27 TGTGCCAGCAGCCCAGATCCAAGGACAGATATAGACTGGGGCACTGAAGCTTTCTTT CASSPDPRTDIDWGTEAFF
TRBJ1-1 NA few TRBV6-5 TGTGCCAGCAGTTACTCCCCTTCGGGTTTGGACACTGAAGCTTTCTTT CASSYSPSGLDTEAFF
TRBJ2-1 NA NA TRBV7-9 TGTGCCAGCAGCTCCGAGAGGCAGGGATGGTTCTTC CASSSERQGWFF
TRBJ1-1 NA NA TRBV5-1 TGCGCCAGCAGCTTACAGGGCGGGAACACTGAAGCTTTCTTT CASSLQGGNTEAFF
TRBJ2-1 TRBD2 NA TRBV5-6 TGTGCCAGCAGATCAGCGGGGGGGTACAATGAGCAGTTCTTC CASRSAGGYNEQFF
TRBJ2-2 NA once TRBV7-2 TGTGCCAGCAGCTTACTAGCGAACACCGGGGAGCTGTTTTTT CASSLLANTGELFF
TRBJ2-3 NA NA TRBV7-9 TGTGCCAGCAGGTCAGCGCCTGACACAGATACGCAGTATTTT CASRSAPDTDTQYF
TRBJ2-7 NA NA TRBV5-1 TGCGCCAGCAGCTTGTCTGGCAGGGTTAGATACGAGCAGTACTTC CASSLSGRVRYEQYF
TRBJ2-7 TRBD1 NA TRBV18 TGTGCCAGCTCACCAGGGACAGGGGAGTACTTC CASSPGTGEYF
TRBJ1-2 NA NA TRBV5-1 TGCGCCAGCAGCTTGTTCGGCAGCGGCTATGGCTACACCTTC CASSLFGSGYGYTF
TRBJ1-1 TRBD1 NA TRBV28 TGTGCCAGCAGTTTAGCCGACAGGGGGCATGAAGCTTTCTTT CASSLADRGHEAFF
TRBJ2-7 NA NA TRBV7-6 TGTGCCAGCAGCTTAGCACCCGGAGGGTACAGCTCCTACGAGCAGTACTTC CASSLAPGGYSSYEQYF
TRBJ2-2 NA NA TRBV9 TGTGCCAGCAGCCCCCGGGGCGGGGAGCTGTTTTTT CASSPRGGELFF
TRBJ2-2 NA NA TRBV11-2 TGTGCCAGCAGGGGGGCCGCGGAACAGCTGTTTTTT CASRGAAEQLFF
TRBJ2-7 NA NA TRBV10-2 TGCGCCAGCAGTGAGTTTTACGGCTCCTACGAGCAGTACTTC CASSEFYGSYEQYF
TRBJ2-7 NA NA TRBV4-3 TGCGCCAGCAGCCAAGGAGGCTCCAACTCCTACGAGCAGTACTTC CASSQGGSNSYEQYF